A single sample is the source of the 15 T cell receptor beta chains below, sequenced in a study of shared clonotypes between healthy human individuals. The repertoire was sequenced with immunoSEQ multiplex PCR; TCRdb's copy has only in-frame clones and lacks some. The sample records some 2,000,000 clones, more than 90% being singletons. Sequencing was carried out using naive CD4+ T cells sorted from blood. The subset here: CD45RA+ positively selected. These receptors originate from a man aged 18 to 30 in good health.

V gene TRBV6-5 combines with J gene TRBJ1-1, with D uncertain. This CDR3 has 14 residues. Germline assignment: CDR1 MNHEY and CDR2 SVGAGI. V lost 5 bases and J lost 5, with 15 bases in between. DNA of the CDR3: TGTGCCAGCAGTCTTCACCGGCAGAGGACTGAAGCTTTCTTT. As protein: CASSLHRQRTEAFF.

This chain uses TRBV6-1 with TRBJ1-1, with D hard to call. Germline values: CDR1 MNHNS, CDR2 SASEGT. The CDR3 extends over 12 amino acids. With 2 bases removed from V and 7 bases from J, the gap between germline ends came to 8 bases. The CDR3 nucleotides are TGTGCCAGCAGTGAATTTCGGGGTGAAGCTTTCTTT. Its translation is CASSEFRGEAFF.

The CDR3 nucleotides are TGTGCCAGCAGCTTGTTGCGGGGGGGAAACATTCAGTACTTC. Amino acid sequence: CASSLLRGGNIQYF. The V and J genes are TRBV5-4 and TRBJ2-4; 9 nucleotides align to TRBD2. The CDR3 consists of 14 residues. The J segment lost 6 bases and the V segment lost 1 base, leaving 2 bases of the junction unmatched. Germline V gives CDR1 SGHNT, CDR2 YYREEE (reference sequence).

V is TRBV25-1 and J is TRBJ2-2, with 7 bases aligning to TRBD1. Looked up from germline, CDR1 is MGHDK and CDR2 is SYGVNS. This CDR3 is built from 17 residues. V shed 4 bases and J 1 base; nucleotides not matched to a gene: 9. The CDR3 reads CASSATFGTENTGELFF. The CDR3 DNA follows: TGTGCCAGCAGTGCAACTTTTGGGACAGAGAACACCGGGGAGCTGTTTTTT.

The V and J genes are TRBV5-3 and TRBJ2-2; D not resolved. TRBV5-3 is known as an ORF, though its function is uncertain. Trimming took off 4 bases at V and 7 bases at J, with 8 bases between the two ends. The CDR3 sequence is 12 residues long. As DNA, the CDR3 is TGTGCCAGAAGCATCAGAGTCGGGGAGCTGTTTTTT. Protein product: CARSIRVGELFF.

About this clone: The junction differs from germline at one of its ends, possibly a read error. V usage is TRBV10-3 and J usage is TRBJ1-6; D is uncertain. Germline CDR1 is ENHRY and CDR2 is SYGVKD. This CDR3 comprises 15 residues. The CDR3 DNA is TGTGCCATCAGTGAGGACGCCTTAGGGCATTCACCCCTCTACTTT. It codes for CAISEDALGHSPLYF.

Concerning this clone: The sample has other DNA sequences that encode this CDR3 too. This sequence joins TRBV2 and TRBJ2-5, with 7 positions matching TRBD2. Germline V gene data show CDR1 as SNHLY and CDR2 as FYNNEI. V lost 6 bases to trimming and J lost 4 bases; unmatched junction nucleotides: 2. This CDR3 is built from 12 residues. The CDR3 loop reads CASRGGGETQYF. CDR3 DNA sequence: TGTGCCAGCAGAGGCGGGGGAGAGACCCAGTACTTC.

This chain links TRBV19 with TRBJ2-7; 10 bases are a match to TRBD2. This CDR3 region has 14 residues. Trimming removed 6 bases from V and 8 bases from J; junction bases left unmatched: 10. Germline assignment: CDR1 LNHDA and CDR2 SQIVND (reference sequence). CDR3 in DNA: TGTGCCAGTAGAGAAGCGGGGGGGCTTCTGAAGCAGTACTTC. Protein sequence: CASREAGGLLKQYF.

The chain links TRBV30 to TRBJ1-5; D is unresolved. This CDR3 has 12 amino acids. Trimming removed 2 bases from V and 6 bases from J, with 8 bases in between. Per germline, CDR1 GTSNPN and CDR2 SVGIG (reference sequence). CDR3 protein: CAWSLSGQPQHF. The CDR3 nucleotides read TGTGCCTGGAGTTTGTCCGGTCAGCCCCAGCATTTT.

This chain uses TRBV11-2 with TRBJ1-1; possibly TRBD1 for D (5 bases). CDR1 SGHAT and CDR2 FQNNGV come from the germline V gene. V was trimmed by 4 bases and J by 0 bases, leaving 15 bases between them. The CDR3 totals 16 residues. The CDR3 protein is CASSYTRQYMNTEAFF. The DNA of the CDR3 is TGTGCCAGCAGCTACACCAGACAGTACATGAACACTGAAGCTTTCTTT.

As DNA, the CDR3 is TGTGCCAGCAGACCATCCTGGCAGGGGTTCTCTGGGGCCAACGTCCTGACTTTC. Residues: CASRPSWQGFSGANVLTF. The J gene is TRBJ2-6, the V gene TRBV5-8; maybe TRBD1 (6 bases). V was cut by 5 bases and J by 0 bases, with 18 bases left in between. Germline-derived CDR1 and CDR2 are SGHTS and YDEGEE. This CDR3 region has 18 residues.

The V gene is TRBV28, the J gene TRBJ2-7, with 8 bases that match TRBD1. Trimming cost V 8 bases and J 1 base; bases outside gene matches: 10. CDR3 size: 15 residues. Per the germline V gene, CDR1 is MDHEN and CDR2 is SYDVKM. The chain's CDR3 is CASRPQGAESYEQYF. DNA for the CDR3: TGTGCCAGCCGCCCCCAGGGGGCAGAGTCCTACGAGCAGTACTTC.

This chain links TRBV5-1 with TRBJ2-2, with D perhaps TRBD1 or TRBD2 (5 bases each). The V end was cut by 0 bases, the J end by 0 bases, with 9 bases between. Germline V gene sequence: CDR1 SGHRS, CDR2 YFSETQ. This CDR3 spans 16 amino acids. The CDR3: CASSLVGETNTGELFF. In DNA, the CDR3 is TGCGCCAGCAGCTTGGTAGGGGAGACGAACACCGGGGAGCTGTTTTTT.

V gene TRBV14 combines with J gene TRBJ2-2; D might be TRBD2 (5 bases). The CDR3 has 15 residues. With 5 bases removed from V and 7 bases from J, the gap between germline ends came to 17 bases. CDR1 is SGHDN, CDR2 FVKESK, per germline. The CDR3 DNA reads as TGTGCCAGCAGCAAGTCACTAGGGTTTATCGGGGAGCTGTTTTTT. As protein: CASSKSLGFIGELFF.

The rearrangement joins TRBV11-3 to TRBJ2-3; TRBD2 is a possible D gene (6 bases). Trimming left V 5 bases short and J 5 bases short, with 11 bases between. Germline V gene data show CDR1 as SGHNT and CDR2 as YENEEA. The CDR3 is 13 amino acids. CDR3 loop: CASSPGGVDTQYF. CDR3 coding DNA: TGTGCCAGCAGCCCGGGCGGGGTAGATACGCAGTATTTT.